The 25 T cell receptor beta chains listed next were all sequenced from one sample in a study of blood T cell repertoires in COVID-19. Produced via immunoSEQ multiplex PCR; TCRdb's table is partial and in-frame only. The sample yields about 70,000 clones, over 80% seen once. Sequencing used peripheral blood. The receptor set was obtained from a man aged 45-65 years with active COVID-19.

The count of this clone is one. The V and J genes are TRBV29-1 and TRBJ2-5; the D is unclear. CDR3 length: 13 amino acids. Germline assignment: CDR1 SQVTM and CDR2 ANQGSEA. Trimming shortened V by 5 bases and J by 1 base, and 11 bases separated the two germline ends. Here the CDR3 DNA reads TGCAGCGTTATCACAGATAGCCAAGAGACCCAGTACTTC. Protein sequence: CSVITDSQETQYF.

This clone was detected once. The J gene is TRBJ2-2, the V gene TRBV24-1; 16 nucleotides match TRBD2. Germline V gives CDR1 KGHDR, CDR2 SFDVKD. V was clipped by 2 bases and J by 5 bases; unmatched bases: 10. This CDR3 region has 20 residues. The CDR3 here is CATSDSPGLAGGPRTGELFF. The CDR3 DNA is TGTGCCACCAGTGATTCACCGGGACTAGCGGGAGGGCCGAGAACCGGGGAGCTGTTTTTT.

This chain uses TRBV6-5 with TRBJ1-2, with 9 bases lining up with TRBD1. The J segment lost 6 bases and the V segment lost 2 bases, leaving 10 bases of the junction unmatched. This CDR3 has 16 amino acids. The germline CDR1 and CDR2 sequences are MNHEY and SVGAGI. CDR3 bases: TGTGCCAGCAGTTACGGGGGACAGGGACTAATAGATGGCTACACCTTC. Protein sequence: CASSYGGQGLIDGYTF.

The CDR3 region has the DNA TGCGCCAGCAGCATCAGACACTTCAATCAGCCCCAGCATTTT. It translates to CASSIRHFNQPQHF. The chain combines TRBV4-1 with TRBJ1-5, with D hard to call. The germline V gene has CDR1 MGHRA and CDR2 YSYEKL. This CDR3 comprises 14 residues. V lost 5 bases to trimming and J lost 3 bases, with 11 bases between them.

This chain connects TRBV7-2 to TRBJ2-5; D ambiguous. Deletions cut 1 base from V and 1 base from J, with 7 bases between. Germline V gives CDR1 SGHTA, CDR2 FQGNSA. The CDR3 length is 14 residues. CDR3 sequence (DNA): TGTGCCAGCAGCTTAGGGAACAGCCAAGAGACCCAGTACTTC. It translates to CASSLGNSQETQYF.

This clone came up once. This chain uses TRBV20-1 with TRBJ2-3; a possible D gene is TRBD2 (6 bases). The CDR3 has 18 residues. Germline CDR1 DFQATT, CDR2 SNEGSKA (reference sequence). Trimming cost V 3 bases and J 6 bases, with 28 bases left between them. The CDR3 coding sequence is TGCAGTGCTAGTGGAGGGAGCGCACCTATTGGCACACTGGATACGCAGTATTTT. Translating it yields CSASGGSAPIGTLDTQYF.

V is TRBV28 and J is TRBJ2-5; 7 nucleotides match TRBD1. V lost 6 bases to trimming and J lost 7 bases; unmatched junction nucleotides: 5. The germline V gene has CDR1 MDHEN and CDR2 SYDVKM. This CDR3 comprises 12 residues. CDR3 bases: TGTGCCAGCAGAAGGACAGGTGGGACCCAGTACTTC. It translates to CASRRTGGTQYF.

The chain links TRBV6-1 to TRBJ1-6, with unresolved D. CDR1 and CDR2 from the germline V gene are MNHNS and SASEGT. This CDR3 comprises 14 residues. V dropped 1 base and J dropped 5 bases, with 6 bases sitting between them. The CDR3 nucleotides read TGTGCCAGCAGTGAAGTGCAGAATAATTCACCCCTCCACTTT. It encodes CASSEVQNNSPLHF.

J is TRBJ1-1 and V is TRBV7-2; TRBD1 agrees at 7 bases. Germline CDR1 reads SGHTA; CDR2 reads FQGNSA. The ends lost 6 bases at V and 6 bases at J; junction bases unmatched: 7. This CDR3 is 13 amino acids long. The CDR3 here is CASRTRQGAEAFF. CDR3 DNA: TGTGCCAGCAGGACCAGACAGGGCGCTGAAGCTTTCTTT. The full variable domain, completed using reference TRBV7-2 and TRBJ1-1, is GAGVSQSPSNKVTEKGKDVELRCDPISGHTALYWYRQSLGQGLEFLIYFQGNSAPDKSGLPSDRFSAERTGGSVSTLTIQRTQQEDSAVYLCASRTRQGAEAFFGQGTRLTVV.

This CDR3 reads CAWSGGQTLAFF. In nucleotides, the CDR3 is TGTGCCTGGAGTGGGGGACAAACTCTAGCTTTCTTT. V is TRBV30 and J is TRBJ1-1; maybe TRBD1 (6 bases). This CDR3 region has 12 residues. CDR1 GTSNPN and CDR2 SVGIG come from the germline V gene (reference sequence). The V gene lost 1 base and the J gene lost 10 bases, with 13 bases spanning the gap.

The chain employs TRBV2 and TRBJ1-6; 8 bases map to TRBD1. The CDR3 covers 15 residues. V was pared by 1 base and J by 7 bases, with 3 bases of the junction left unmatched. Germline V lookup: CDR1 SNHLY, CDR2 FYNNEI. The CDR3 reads CASSEDRGGNSPLHF. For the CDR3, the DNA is TGTGCCAGCAGTGAAGACAGGGGGGGGAATTCACCCCTCCACTTT.

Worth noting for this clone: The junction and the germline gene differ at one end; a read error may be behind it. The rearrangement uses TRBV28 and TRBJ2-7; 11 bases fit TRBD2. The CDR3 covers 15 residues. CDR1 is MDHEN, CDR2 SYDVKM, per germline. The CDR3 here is CASSLNPGLAGHILF. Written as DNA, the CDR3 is TGTGCCAGCAGTTTAAACCCCGGACTAGCGGGCCACATTTTATTC.

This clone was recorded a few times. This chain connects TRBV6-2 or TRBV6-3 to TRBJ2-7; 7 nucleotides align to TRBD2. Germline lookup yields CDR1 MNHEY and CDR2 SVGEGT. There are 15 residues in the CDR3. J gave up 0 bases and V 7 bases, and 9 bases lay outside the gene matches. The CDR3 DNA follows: TGTGCCAGCACCCCGTCCGGGGGGAGCTCCTACGAGCAGTACTTC. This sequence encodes CASTPSGGSSYEQYF.

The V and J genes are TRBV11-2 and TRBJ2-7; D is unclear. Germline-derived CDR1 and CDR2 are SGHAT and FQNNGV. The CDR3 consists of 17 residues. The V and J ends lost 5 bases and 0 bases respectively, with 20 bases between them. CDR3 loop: CASSLVVSTTRSYEQYF. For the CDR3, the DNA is TGTGCCAGCAGCCTGGTGGTTTCTACCACCCGCTCCTACGAGCAGTACTTC.

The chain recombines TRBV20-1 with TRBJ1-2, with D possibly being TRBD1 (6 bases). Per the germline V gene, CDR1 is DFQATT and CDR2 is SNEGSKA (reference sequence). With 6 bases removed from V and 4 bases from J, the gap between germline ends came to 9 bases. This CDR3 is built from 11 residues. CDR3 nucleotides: TGCAGTGCGCAGGGGCTCTATGGCTACACCTTC. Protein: CSAQGLYGYTF.

The CDR3 nucleotides are TGTGCCAGCAGCTTGAGAGGAGAAAACCTCTCTGGAAACACCATATATTTT. It codes for CASSLRGENLSGNTIYF. The chain recombines TRBV7-2 with TRBJ1-3, with unresolved D. This CDR3 spans 17 amino acids. V was cut by 3 bases and J by 0 bases, with 15 bases left in between. From germline, CDR1 is SGHTA and CDR2 FQGNSA.

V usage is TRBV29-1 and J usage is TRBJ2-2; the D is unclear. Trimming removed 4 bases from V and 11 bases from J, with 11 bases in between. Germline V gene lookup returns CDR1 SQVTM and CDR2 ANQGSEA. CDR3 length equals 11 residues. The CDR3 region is CSVVVRSELFF. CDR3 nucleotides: TGCAGCGTTGTGGTCAGGTCTGAGCTGTTTTTT.

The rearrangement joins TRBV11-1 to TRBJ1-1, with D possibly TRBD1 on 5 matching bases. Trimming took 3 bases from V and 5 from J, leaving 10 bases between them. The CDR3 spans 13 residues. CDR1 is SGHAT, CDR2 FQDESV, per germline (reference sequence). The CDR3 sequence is CASSFAGGTEAFF. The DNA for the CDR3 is TGTGCCAGCAGCTTCGCCGGGGGGACTGAAGCTTTCTTT.

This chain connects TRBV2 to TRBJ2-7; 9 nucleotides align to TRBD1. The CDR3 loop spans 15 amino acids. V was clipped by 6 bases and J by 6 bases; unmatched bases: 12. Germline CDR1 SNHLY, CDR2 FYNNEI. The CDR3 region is CASRAGGTGKIEQYF. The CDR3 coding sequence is TGTGCCAGCAGGGCCGGAGGGACAGGGAAGATCGAGCAGTACTTC.

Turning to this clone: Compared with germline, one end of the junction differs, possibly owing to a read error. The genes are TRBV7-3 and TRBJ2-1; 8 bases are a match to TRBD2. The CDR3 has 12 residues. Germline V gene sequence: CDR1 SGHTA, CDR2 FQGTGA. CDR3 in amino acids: CASSVTGGRQFF. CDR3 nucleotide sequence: TGTGCCAGCAGCGTAACGGGAGGGCGGCAGTTCTTC.

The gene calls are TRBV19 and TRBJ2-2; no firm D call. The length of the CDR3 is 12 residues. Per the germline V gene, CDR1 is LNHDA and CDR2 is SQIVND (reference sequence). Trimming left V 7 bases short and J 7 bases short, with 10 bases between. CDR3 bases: TGTGCCAGTAATAACAGAAACGGGGAGCTGTTTTTT. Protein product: CASNNRNGELFF.

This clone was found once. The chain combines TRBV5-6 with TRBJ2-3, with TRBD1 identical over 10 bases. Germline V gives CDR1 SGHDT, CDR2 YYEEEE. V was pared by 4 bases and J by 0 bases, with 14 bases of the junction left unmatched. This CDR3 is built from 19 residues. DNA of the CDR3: TGTGCCAGCAGCCCGCCGACAGGGGGCGAGCGGGGTAGCACAGATACGCAGTATTTT. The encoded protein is CASSPPTGGERGSTDTQYF.

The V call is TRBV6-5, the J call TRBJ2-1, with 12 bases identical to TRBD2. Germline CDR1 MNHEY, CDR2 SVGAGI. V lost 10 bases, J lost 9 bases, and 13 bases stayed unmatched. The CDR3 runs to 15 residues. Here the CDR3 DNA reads TGTGCCACCGAACTGCTAGCGGGAGGGCCCCGTGAGCAGTTCTTC. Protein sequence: CATELLAGGPREQFF.

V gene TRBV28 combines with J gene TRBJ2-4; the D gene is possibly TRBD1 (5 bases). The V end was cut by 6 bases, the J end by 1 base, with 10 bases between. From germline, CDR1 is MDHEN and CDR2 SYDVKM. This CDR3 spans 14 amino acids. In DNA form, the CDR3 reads TGTGCCAGCAGACTCGGACACGCCAAAAACATTCAGTACTTC. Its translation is CASRLGHAKNIQYF.

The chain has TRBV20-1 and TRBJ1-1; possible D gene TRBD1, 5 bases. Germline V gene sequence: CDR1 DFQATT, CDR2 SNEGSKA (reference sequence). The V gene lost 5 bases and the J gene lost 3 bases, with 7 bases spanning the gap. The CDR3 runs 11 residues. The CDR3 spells CSARRDTEAFF. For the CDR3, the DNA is TGCAGTGCTCGCAGGGACACTGAAGCTTTCTTT.